The next 25 T cell receptor beta chains were all read from a single sample in a study of T-cell memory formation after mild COVID-19 (dated by TCRdb to the early 2020s). The library was obtained by 5' RACE. Sequencing relied on an Illumina NovaSeq 6000. The public sequencing data were trimmed at Q25 with fastp and processed into clonotypes with MiXCR by TCRdb, which kept only in-frame beta chains. Each entry merges the rows of one CDR3 protein and shows their most common DNA and genes. This sample gives about 560,000 distinct CDR3 sequences in total; around 15% of them show up just once. Roughly 7.8% of the sample belongs to the ten largest clones. The sequenced sample consisted of PBMCs or a T cell subset sorted from them (not recorded which). The source of these receptors is an adult woman who had mild COVID-19 (a few samples of this study predate the infection). The sample titles of this study are shuffled in the database, so cell type and time point are left out; the donor was told from shared clones.

This clonotype was counted ten times or more. The chain couples TRBV29-1 to TRBJ2-7, with D perhaps TRBD2 (5 bases). The CDR3 length is 15 residues. Germline CDR1 and CDR2: SQVTM and ANQGSEA. V was cut by 4 bases and J by 0 bases, with 16 bases left in between. The CDR3 DNA reads TGCAGCGTTGTGGGCTCGTCTAGCCCCTCCTACGAGCAGTACTTC. Protein product: CSVVGSSSPSYEQYF.

The chain joins TRBV5-4 to TRBJ2-7; 9 positions agree with TRBD2. CDR3 size: 16 residues. After removal of 1 base from V and 2 bases from J, the junction contained 7 bases not matched to a gene. Per germline, CDR1 SGHNT and CDR2 YYREEE (reference sequence). The chain's CDR3 is CASSLSPSGVTYEQYF. Written as DNA, the CDR3 is TGTGCCAGCAGCTTGTCCCCTAGCGGGGTTACCTACGAGCAGTACTTC.

This clonotype was counted ten times or more. The chain carries TRBV3-1 and TRBJ2-3; TRBD2 agrees at 10 bases. Germline trimming cut 0 bases from V and 0 bases from J; bases unmatched to any gene: 9. Germline V lookup: CDR1 LGHDT, CDR2 YNNKEL (reference sequence). The CDR3 is made up of 19 amino acids. CDR3 amino acids: CASSQDEASGSSSTDTQYF. The DNA for the CDR3 is TGTGCCAGCAGCCAAGATGAGGCTAGCGGGAGTTCGAGCACAGATACGCAGTATTTT.

This clonotype occurred a few times. The CDR3 is CASRPSRGAFGYTF. CDR3 DNA sequence: TGTGCCAGTAGGCCCAGTCGGGGAGCCTTTGGCTACACCTTC. The V gene is TRBV19, the J gene TRBJ1-2; D gene unclear. This CDR3 is 14 amino acids long. Germline V gene lookup returns CDR1 LNHDA and CDR2 SQIVND (reference sequence). The germline V and J ends were trimmed by 6 bases and 7 bases, with 18 bases remaining between them.

This clonotype has just a few counts. The chain recombines TRBV7-9 with TRBJ2-3; D uncertain. The CDR3 is 16 amino acids. V was pared by 3 bases and J by 0 bases, with 13 bases between. Germline CDR1 and CDR2: SEHNR and FQNEAQ (reference sequence). The CDR3 bases are TGTGCCAGCAGCTTCGGGCGCTGGGCCAGCACAGATACGCAGTATTTT. Amino acid sequence: CASSFGRWASTDTQYF.

The gene calls are TRBV20-1 and TRBJ1-5; TRBD1 is a possible D gene (5 bases). From germline, CDR1 is DFQATT and CDR2 SNEGSKA (reference sequence). The CDR3 spans 15 residues. The germline V and J ends were trimmed by 3 bases and 2 bases, with 14 bases remaining between them. The CDR3 sequence: CSASGKRGGNQPQHF. CDR3 bases: TGCAGTGCTAGTGGGAAGAGGGGTGGCAATCAGCCCCAGCATTTT.

This clonotype was recorded at least ten times. This chain connects TRBV30 to TRBJ2-1; 9 bases agree with TRBD2. The V segment lost 3 bases and the J segment 8 bases; nucleotides outside the gene matches: 11. The CDR3 has 15 amino acids. CDR1 GTSNPN and CDR2 SVGIG come from the germline V gene (reference sequence). The CDR3 sequence: CAWRTRREGRYEQFF. The CDR3 DNA reads TGTGCCTGGAGGACGAGGCGGGAGGGAAGGTATGAGCAGTTCTTC.

There are a few counts of this clonotype. The chain uses TRBV6-4 and TRBJ2-1; D may be TRBD1 (5 bases). CDR1 is MRHNA and CDR2 is SNTAGT in the germline V gene. Trimming left V 3 bases short and J 5 bases short, with 8 bases between. The CDR3 extends over 13 amino acids. The CDR3 reads CASSEQANNEQFF. The CDR3 DNA reads TGTGCCAGCAGTGAACAGGCCAACAATGAGCAGTTCTTC.

This clonotype occurred a few times. The chain employs TRBV18 and TRBJ2-5, with D tentatively TRBD1 (6 bases). The CDR3 covers 14 residues. Germline values: CDR1 KGHSH, CDR2 LQKENI. Deletions cut 1 base from V and 4 bases from J, with 10 bases between. The CDR3 DNA sequence: TGTGCCAGCTCACCACAGAAGACAGGAGAGACCCAGTACTTC. This sequence encodes CASSPQKTGETQYF.

V and J are TRBV12-3 or TRBV12-4 and TRBJ1-2; D uncertain. Trimming stripped 2 bases from V and 5 bases from J, with 6 bases between. The CDR3 loop spans 12 amino acids. The CDR3 sequence: CASSLPSYGYTF. DNA for the CDR3: TGTGCCAGCAGTTTACCCTCATATGGCTACACCTTC.

V gene TRBV7-2 combines with J gene TRBJ2-1, with D possibly matching TRBD1 (6 bases). Germline V CDR1 and CDR2: SGHTA, FQGNSA. The CDR3 totals 15 residues. The V and J ends lost 5 bases and 4 bases respectively, with 15 bases between them. The CDR3: CASSPRVRGYNEQFF. CDR3 nucleotides: TGTGCCAGCAGCCCCCGGGTGAGGGGGTACAATGAGCAGTTCTTC.

The sample holds a few counts of this clonotype. V gene TRBV4-2 combines with J gene TRBJ2-2; the D gene is possibly TRBD2 (6 bases). Deletions cut 0 bases from V and 2 bases from J, with 10 bases between. This CDR3 is built from 16 residues. Germline V gene sequence: CDR1 LGHNA, CDR2 YNFKEQ. As DNA, the CDR3 is TGTGCCAGCAGCCAAGATGTGGGGGGAAACACCGGGGAGCTGTTTTTT. Translating gives CASSQDVGGNTGELFF.

This clonotype was found many times. This chain joins TRBV7-6 and TRBJ2-3; TRBD1 matches 12 bases. V lost 5 bases to trimming and J lost 5 bases; unmatched junction nucleotides: 8. This CDR3 region has 16 residues. Germline CDR1 SGHVS, CDR2 FNYEAQ. The CDR3 DNA sequence: TGTGCCAGCAGCACGGGGACAGGGGGCGGCGGAGATACGCAGTATTTT. Its translation is CASSTGTGGGGDTQYF.

This clonotype has more than one count but fewer than ten. The chain joins TRBV5-1 to TRBJ2-4, with D maybe TRBD2 (7 bases). Germline loops: CDR1 SGHRS, CDR2 YFSETQ. V was cut by 0 bases and J by 2 bases, with 18 bases left in between. The CDR3 sequence is 18 residues long. The DNA of the CDR3 is TGCGCCAGCAGCTTGGGAGGCAGTCGGGGGGCGTCCAAAAACATTCAGTACTTC. This encodes CASSLGGSRGASKNIQYF.

This clonotype was counted between two and nine times. The chain recombines TRBV29-1 with TRBJ1-1; the D is unclear. This CDR3 region has 13 residues. Per the germline V gene, CDR1 is SQVTM and CDR2 is ANQGSEA. Between the trimmed V and J ends, which lost 4 bases and 0 bases, there was a span of 9 bases. CDR3 in amino acids: CSVAVKLNTEAFF. Written as DNA, the CDR3 is TGCAGCGTTGCGGTCAAGCTGAACACTGAAGCTTTCTTT.

This clonotype was observed a few times. This chain connects TRBV9 to TRBJ2-7, with 7 nucleotides matching TRBD1. The V gene's germline CDR1 is SGDLS and CDR2 YYNGEE. This CDR3 region has 15 residues. Losses at the gene ends were 2 bases for V and 3 bases for J; bases not matched to a gene: 8. The CDR3 bases are TGTGCCAGCAGCGTTGGGTCGGGACAGAGCTACGAGCAGTACTTC. It specifies CASSVGSGQSYEQYF.

This clonotype appeared a few times. The chain has TRBV4-1 and TRBJ1-5; TRBD1 is a possible D gene (6 bases). The V and J ends lost 2 bases and 6 bases respectively, with 11 bases between them. Germline loops: CDR1 MGHRA, CDR2 YSYEKL. CDR3 size: 14 residues. CDR3 bases: TGCGCCAGCAGCCAATTAGGGGGGAGTCAGCCCCAGCATTTT. It yields the protein CASSQLGGSQPQHF.

The V call is TRBV24-1, the J call TRBJ2-1; D may be TRBD2 (5 bases). CDR3 size: 13 residues. Trimming left V 3 bases short and J 15 bases short, with 17 bases between. CDR1 and CDR2 from the germline V gene are KGHDR and SFDVKD. This chain's CDR3 is CATSDELGIRRFF. The CDR3, as DNA: TGTGCCACCAGTGATGAACTCGGGATCCGCAGGTTCTTC.

This clonotype was seen ten or more times. V usage is TRBV20-1 and J usage is TRBJ1-1; no reliable D call. Trimming pared 1 base from V and 3 bases from J, leaving 15 bases between. This CDR3 is 15 amino acids long. CDR1 and CDR2 from the germline V gene are DFQATT and SNEGSKA (reference sequence). For the CDR3, the DNA is TGCAGTGCTAGAGCTGGCGGGGTAGGGTACACTGAAGCTTTCTTT. Translating gives CSARAGGVGYTEAFF.

This chain joins TRBV12-3 or TRBV12-4 and TRBJ2-3; TRBD1 matches at 7 bases. J was trimmed by 1 base and V by 8 bases; bases with no gene match: 6. There are 14 residues in the CDR3. In DNA, the CDR3 is TGTGCCAGCGGAAACAGGGGCGGCACAGATACGCAGTATTTT. Its translation: CASGNRGGTDTQYF.

V usage is TRBV6-1 and J usage is TRBJ1-1; unclear D gene. The germline CDR1 and CDR2 sequences are MNHNS and SASEGT. V was clipped by 7 bases and J by 0 bases, with 18 bases between them. The CDR3 loop spans 16 amino acids. The CDR3 DNA reads as TGTGCCAGCACTCAGTACAGCTCGGCCTTGAACACTGAAGCTTTCTTT. Protein product: CASTQYSSALNTEAFF.

The gene calls are TRBV7-2 and TRBJ2-7; 12 positions match TRBD2. The CDR3 is made up of 16 amino acids. With 5 bases clipped from V and 3 bases from J, the junction kept 8 bases outside the gene matches. CDR1 and CDR2 from the germline V gene are SGHTA and FQGNSA. The CDR3 nucleotides read TGTGCCAGCAGCCCCGCACTAGCGGGAGGTATCTACGAGCAGTACTTC. This translates into CASSPALAGGIYEQYF.

The chain carries TRBV12-3 or TRBV12-4 and TRBJ1-1, with TRBD1 as a possible D gene (5 bases). This CDR3 contains 15 residues. The ends were cut back, 5 bases at V and 4 bases at J, with 17 bases in the middle. This chain's CDR3 is CASSVTGTKTTEAFF. The CDR3 DNA follows: TGTGCCAGCAGTGTGACCGGGACGAAGACCACTGAAGCTTTCTTT.

This clonotype turned up a few times. V usage is TRBV5-1 and J usage is TRBJ2-3; 9 bases match TRBD2. Germline values: CDR1 SGHRS, CDR2 YFSETQ. J was trimmed by 7 bases and V by 2 bases; bases with no gene match: 8. CDR3 length: 15 amino acids. The CDR3 sequence: CASSLSSGGMHTQYF. Here the CDR3 DNA reads TGCGCCAGCAGCTTAAGCAGCGGGGGGATGCATACGCAGTATTTT.

This clonotype was seen a few times. This sequence joins TRBV6-1 and TRBJ2-2, with 10 bases that match TRBD1. The CDR3 spans 16 residues. The V gene's germline CDR1 is MNHNS and CDR2 SASEGT. The V segment lost 8 bases and the J segment 2 bases; nucleotides outside the gene matches: 8. DNA of the CDR3: TGTGCCAGCCACTCCGGACAGGGGGTTAACACCGGGGAGCTGTTTTTT. Translation: CASHSGQGVNTGELFF.